Below are 9 T cell receptor beta chains sequenced from a single sample in a study of regulatory T cells in long-lasting Graves disease. Building of the TCR beta libraries involved iRepertoire HTBI primers and Arm-PCR of CDR3 regions. One entry per CDR3 protein, called by TCRdb with MiXCR from the multiplex PCR reads. The data hold 250,000 to 300,000 distinct CDR3 sequences, with approximately 20% observed a single time. Stated time point: newly diagnosed GD, antithyroid drugs for less than 3 months. Generation of the TCR library employed RNA extracted from PBMCs. Separately, the same data were catalogued under a study of T cells in Graves' hyperthyroidism and ophthalmopathy.

The sample here was peripheral blood mononuclear cells (PBMCs), taken at new diagnosis, from a patient treated with antithyroid drugs. Receptor source: a woman aged 30 to 39 with Graves disease.

This clonotype was counted a few times. The chain recombines TRBV19 with TRBJ1-5; D uncertain. The CDR3 runs 13 residues. In germline, CDR1 is LNHDA, CDR2 SQIVND (reference sequence). The V gene lost 7 bases and the J gene lost 4 bases, with 11 bases spanning the gap. CDR3 sequence reads: CASNVQLNQPQHF. CDR3 coding DNA: TGTGCCAGTAACGTTCAGTTAAATCAGCCCCAGCATTTT.

This chain joins TRBV29-1 and TRBJ2-2; 7 nucleotides agree with TRBD2. Trimming took 7 bases from V and 5 from J; bases not matched to a gene: 10. Germline V lookup: CDR1 SQVTM, CDR2 ANQGSEA. This CDR3 region has 14 residues. The CDR3 DNA reads TGCAGCGCTGCACTAGCGCGGGGGACCGGGGAGCTGTTTTTT. As protein: CSAALARGTGELFF.

The chain joins TRBV20-1 to TRBJ2-2; D may be TRBD1 or TRBD2 (5 bases each). This CDR3 comprises 16 residues. Trimming stripped 0 bases from V and 5 bases from J, with 16 bases between. Germline V gene lookup returns CDR1 DFQATT and CDR2 SNEGSKA (reference sequence). CDR3 sequence: CSARDPNYGGTGELFF. The CDR3 nucleotides are TGCAGTGCTAGAGATCCAAACTATGGGGGAACCGGGGAGCTGTTTTTT.

In this sample, this clonotype turned up many times. The J gene is TRBJ2-5, the V gene TRBV20-1; 9 bases match TRBD2. With 0 bases clipped from V and 0 bases from J, the junction kept 2 bases outside the gene matches. The CDR3 contains 15 residues. The germline V gene encodes CDR1 DFQATT and CDR2 SNEGSKA (reference sequence). The CDR3 region is CSARDSSGNQETQYF. CDR3 coding DNA: TGCAGTGCTAGAGATTCTAGCGGGAACCAAGAGACCCAGTACTTC.

This clonotype was found many times. The chain couples TRBV28 to TRBJ2-1; 10 bases are shared with TRBD1. The germline V gene has CDR1 MDHEN and CDR2 SYDVKM. This CDR3 has 16 residues. Losses at the gene ends were 4 bases for V and 9 bases for J; bases not matched to a gene: 12. The chain's CDR3 is CASSSPGQGNPAEQFF. CDR3 coding DNA: TGTGCCAGCAGTTCCCCGGGACAGGGGAATCCGGCTGAGCAGTTCTTC. Combining the CDR3 with reference TRBV28 and TRBJ2-1 gives the whole variable domain DVKVTQSSRYLVKRTGEKVFLECVQDMDHENMFWYRQDPGLGLRLIYFSYDVKMKEKGDIPEGYSVSREKKERFSLILESASTNQTSMYLCASSSPGQGNPAEQFFGPGTRLTVL.

This clonotype was seen many times. The V gene is TRBV5-8, the J gene TRBJ2-2; D is tentatively TRBD1 or TRBD2 (6 bases each). Trimming left V 0 bases short and J 4 bases short, with 19 bases between. This CDR3 is built from 18 residues. Germline V lookup: CDR1 SGHTS, CDR2 YDEGEE. In DNA form, the CDR3 reads TGTGCCAGCAGCTTGGGCTTAGTACCGGGGGCCGGCACCGGGGAGCTGTTTTTT. Residues: CASSLGLVPGAGTGELFF.

A word on this clonotype: This sequence may be a read error, since a much larger clone differs from it by one base. The chain uses TRBV7-9 and TRBJ1-2; a weak D match, TRBD1 (5 bases). CDR3 length: 15 residues. Trimming stripped 1 base from V and 0 bases from J, with 9 bases between. Germline CDR1 reads SEHNR; CDR2 reads FQNEAQ (reference sequence). The CDR3 loop is CASSLGGAANYGYTF. The CDR3, as DNA: TGTGCCAGCAGCTTAGGTGGGGCAGCTAACTATGGCTACACCTTC.

This clonotype occurred many times. This chain uses TRBV20-1 with TRBJ1-2, with 9 nucleotides matching TRBD1. V gave up 5 bases and J gave up 8 bases; unmatched junction bases: 12. This CDR3 has 14 amino acids. Germline loops: CDR1 DFQATT, CDR2 SNEGSKA (reference sequence). DNA for the CDR3: TGCAGTGCTGGACAGGGGACAGGCTCGAGGGGCTACACCTTC. Its protein product is CSAGQGTGSRGYTF.

This clonotype occurred a few times. A much larger clone lies a single base off, so this may be a read error. This likely comes from a read error, as the CDR3 has no conserved phenylalanine or tryptophan at its end. The rearrangement links TRBV20-1 to TRBJ2-1, with TRBD2 as a possible D gene (6 bases). V lost 7 bases, J lost 7 bases, and 20 bases lay in between. Germline V gene sequence: CDR1 DFQATT, CDR2 SNEGSKA (reference sequence). This CDR3 spans 14 amino acids. This chain's CDR3 is CSGTGTRGANEQFL. In nucleotides, the CDR3 is TGCAGTGGTACCGGGACTCGTGGCGCGAATGAGCAGTTCCTC.